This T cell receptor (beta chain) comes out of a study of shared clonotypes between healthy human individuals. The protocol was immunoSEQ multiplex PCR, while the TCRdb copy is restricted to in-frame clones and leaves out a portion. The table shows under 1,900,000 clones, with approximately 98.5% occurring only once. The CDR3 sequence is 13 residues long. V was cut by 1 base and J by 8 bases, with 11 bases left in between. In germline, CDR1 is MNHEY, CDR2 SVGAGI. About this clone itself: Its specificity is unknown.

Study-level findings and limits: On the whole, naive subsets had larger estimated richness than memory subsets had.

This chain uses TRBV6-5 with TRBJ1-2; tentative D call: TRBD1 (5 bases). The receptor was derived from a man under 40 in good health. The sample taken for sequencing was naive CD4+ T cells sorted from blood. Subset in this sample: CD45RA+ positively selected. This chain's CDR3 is CASSYYPQGGYTF. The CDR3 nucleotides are TGTGCCAGCAGTTACTATCCCCAGGGCGGCTACACCTTC.